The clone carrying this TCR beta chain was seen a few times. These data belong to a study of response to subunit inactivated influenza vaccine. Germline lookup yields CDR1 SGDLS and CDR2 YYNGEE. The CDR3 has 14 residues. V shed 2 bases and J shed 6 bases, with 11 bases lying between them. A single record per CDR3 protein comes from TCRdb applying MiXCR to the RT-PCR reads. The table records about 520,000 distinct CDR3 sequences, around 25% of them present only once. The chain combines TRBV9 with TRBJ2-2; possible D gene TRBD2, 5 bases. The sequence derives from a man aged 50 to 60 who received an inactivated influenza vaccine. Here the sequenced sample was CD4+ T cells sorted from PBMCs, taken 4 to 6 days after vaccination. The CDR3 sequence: CASSVRVEAGELFF. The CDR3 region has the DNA TGTGCCAGCAGCGTGCGGGTGGAGGCCGGGGAGCTGTTTTTT.